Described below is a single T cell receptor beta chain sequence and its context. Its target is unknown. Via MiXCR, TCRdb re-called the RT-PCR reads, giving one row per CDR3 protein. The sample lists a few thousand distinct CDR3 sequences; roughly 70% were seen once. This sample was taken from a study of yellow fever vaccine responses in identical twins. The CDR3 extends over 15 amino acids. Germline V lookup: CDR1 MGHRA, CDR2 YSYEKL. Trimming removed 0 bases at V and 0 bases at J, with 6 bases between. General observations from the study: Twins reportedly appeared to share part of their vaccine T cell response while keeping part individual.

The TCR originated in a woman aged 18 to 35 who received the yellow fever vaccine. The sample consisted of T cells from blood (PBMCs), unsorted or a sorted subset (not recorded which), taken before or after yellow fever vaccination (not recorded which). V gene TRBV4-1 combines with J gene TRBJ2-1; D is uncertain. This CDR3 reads CASSQDGSSYNEQFF. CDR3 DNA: TGCGCCAGCAGCCAAGATGGTAGCTCCTACAATGAGCAGTTCTTC.